The present T cell receptor beta chain was sequenced within a study of CD8+ T cells in alopecia areata. Findings of the study overall: Higher clonality was seen in lesional scalp than in normal scalp, especially in alopecia totalis/universalis.

Treatment indicated: oral pan-JAK inhibitor, 5-10 mg twice daily. Researchers took lesional scalp punch biopsies and peripheral blood from people who were alopecia areata patients. TCR sequencing used cDNA made by reverse transcription of extracted RNA. Using immunoSEQ multiplex PCR, the repertoire was profiled, and TCRdb retains in-frame clones only, with some absent. The top ten hold around 18% of the sample, which has 80,000 to 95,000 clones, roughly 45% seen once. Trimming cost V 2 bases and J 7 bases; bases outside gene matches: 4. The length of the CDR3 is 16 residues. Germline values: CDR1 MNHEY, CDR2 SMNVEV (reference sequence). A note on this clone: As yet, its antigen is unknown.

The input for sequencing was CD8+ T cells sorted from blood, taken at week 24, from a patient treated with tofacitinib. The chain employs TRBV27 and TRBJ2-1, with 14 nucleotides matching TRBD2. The clonotype was recovered from a human donor with alopecia areata. CDR3 in DNA: TGTGCCAGCAGTTTACCCGGGACTAGCGGGAGTAATGAGCAGTTCTTC. This sequence encodes CASSLPGTSGSNEQFF.